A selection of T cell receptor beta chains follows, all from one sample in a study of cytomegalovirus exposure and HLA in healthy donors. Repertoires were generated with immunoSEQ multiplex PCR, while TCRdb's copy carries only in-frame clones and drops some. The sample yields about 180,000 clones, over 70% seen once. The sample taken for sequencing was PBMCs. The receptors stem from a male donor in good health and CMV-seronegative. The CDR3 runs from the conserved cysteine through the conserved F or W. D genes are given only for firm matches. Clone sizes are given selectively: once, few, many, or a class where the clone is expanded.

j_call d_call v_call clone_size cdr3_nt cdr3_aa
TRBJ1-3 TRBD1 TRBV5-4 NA TGTGCCAGCAGCTTGCAGGGGGTTTCTGGAAACACCATATATTTT CASSLQGVSGNTIYF
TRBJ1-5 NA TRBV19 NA TGTGCCAGTAGTCCCGGAGATAGCAATCAGCCCCAGCATTTT CASSPGDSNQPQHF
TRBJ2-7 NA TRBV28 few TGTGCCAGCACAGATGATCTGGGGGGAGGCAACGAGCAGTACTTC CASTDDLGGGNEQYF
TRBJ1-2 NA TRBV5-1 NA TGCGCCAGCAGCTTGGCCTTCACAGGGTCTGCTTATGGCTACACCTTC CASSLAFTGSAYGYTF
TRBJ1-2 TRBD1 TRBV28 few TGTGCCAGCTGCACAGGGGACTATGGCTACACCTTC CASCTGDYGYTF
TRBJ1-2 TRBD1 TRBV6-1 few TGTGCCAGCAGTGAAGCGCTCGACAGGGGAGGTGGCTACACCTTC CASSEALDRGGGYTF
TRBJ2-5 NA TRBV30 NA TGTGCCTGGAGTCCCCCAGAGGGCCAAGAGACCCAGTACTTC CAWSPPEGQETQYF
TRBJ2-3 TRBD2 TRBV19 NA TGTGCCAGTAGTGGACTAGCGGGAGTGGCAGATACGCAGTATTTT CASSGLAGVADTQYF
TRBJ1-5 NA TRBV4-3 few TGCGCCAGCTCCCGGGACAAGGCCAATCAGCCCCAGCATTTT CASSRDKANQPQHF
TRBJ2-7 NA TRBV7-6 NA TGTGCCAGCAGTCTTCTACGGGGTGAGCAGTACTTC CASSLLRGEQYF
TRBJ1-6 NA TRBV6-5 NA TGTGCCAGCAGCACTACGGTCGATTCACCCCTCCACTTT CASSTTVDSPLHF
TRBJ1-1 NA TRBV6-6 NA TGTGCCAGCAGTTCCGCCGGGGGTCGGAACACTGAAGCTTTCTTT CASSSAGGRNTEAFF
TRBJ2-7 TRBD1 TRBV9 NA TGTGCCAGCACCAAGGGGACAGACTCCTACGAGCAGTACTTC CASTKGTDSYEQYF
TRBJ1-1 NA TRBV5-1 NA TGCGCCAGCAGCTTGAAGGGTCGGGTGCGGGACACTGAAGCTTTCTTT CASSLKGRVRDTEAFF
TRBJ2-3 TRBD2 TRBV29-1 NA TGCAGCGTGGGAGGGGATACGCAGTATTTT CSVGGDTQYF
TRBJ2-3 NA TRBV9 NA TGTGCCAGCAGCGTAACCGGGAGTATTAGCACAGATACGCAGTATTTT CASSVTGSISTDTQYF
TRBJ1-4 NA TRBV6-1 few TGTGCCAGTTACAGGGAAAAACTGTTTTTT CASYREKLFF
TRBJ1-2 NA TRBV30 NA TGTGCCCGACGTTTTGCCGGGGGCTACACCTTC CARRFAGGYTF
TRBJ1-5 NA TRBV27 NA TGTGCCAGCGGTCTCCAGTGGGGCCAGCCCCAGCATTTT CASGLQWGQPQHF
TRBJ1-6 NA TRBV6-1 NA TGTGCCAGCAGGAGCTCCTATAATTCACCCCTCCACTTT CASRSSYNSPLHF
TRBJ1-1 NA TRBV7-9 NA TGTGCCAGCAGCTCAGCTGGAGACACTGAAGCTTTCTTT CASSSAGDTEAFF
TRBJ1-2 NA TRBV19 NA TGTGCCAGTACTTTCTCTCGGGAAGCTAACTATGGCTACACCTTC CASTFSREANYGYTF
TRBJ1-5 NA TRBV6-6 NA TGTGCCAGCAGTTACTCGAGGAGCAATCAGCCCCAGCATTTT CASSYSRSNQPQHF
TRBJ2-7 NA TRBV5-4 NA TGTGCCAGCAGCCGTACCCTACGCGAGCAGTACTTC CASSRTLREQYF
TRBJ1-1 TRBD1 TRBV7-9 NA TGTGCCAGCAGCTTAATGGGAATCTCCTCCAGACAGGGGAACACTGAAGCTTTCTTT CASSLMGISSRQGNTEAFF
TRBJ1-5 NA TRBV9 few TGTGCCAGCAGCTCAGGGGCAGGCAATAGCAATCAGCCCCAGCATTTT CASSSGAGNSNQPQHF
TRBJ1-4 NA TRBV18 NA TGTGCCAGCTCACCACGGCAGGTTAATGAAAAACTGTTTTTT CASSPRQVNEKLFF
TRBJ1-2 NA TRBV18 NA TGTGCCAGCTCACCGGCAGGGCACCATGGCTACACCTTC CASSPAGHHGYTF
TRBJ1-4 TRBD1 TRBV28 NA TGTGCCACCCAACAGGGGGCGCGTGAAAAACTGTTTTTT CATQQGAREKLFF
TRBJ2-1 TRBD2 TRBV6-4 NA TGTGCCAGCAGTGACTCGACTAGCGGGGGGGCGTTCTTC CASSDSTSGGAFF
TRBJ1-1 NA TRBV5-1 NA TGCGCCAGCAACGTGGGATGGGGGGGCCCCATGAACACTGAAGCTTTCTTT CASNVGWGGPMNTEAFF
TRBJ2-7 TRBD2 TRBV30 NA TGTGCCTGGAGGACTAGCGGGACCTACGAGCAGTACTTC CAWRTSGTYEQYF
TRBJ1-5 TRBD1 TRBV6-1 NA TGTGCCAGCAGTTGGGACAGGGGGCAGCCCCAGCATTTT CASSWDRGQPQHF
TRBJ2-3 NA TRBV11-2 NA TGTGCCAGCAGCTTCACAGGGTTGTCAGATACGCAGTATTTT CASSFTGLSDTQYF
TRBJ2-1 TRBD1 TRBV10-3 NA TGTGCCATCAGTGAGACTTCCGGGACAGGGAGGAATGAGCAGTTCTTC CAISETSGTGRNEQFF
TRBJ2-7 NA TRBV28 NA TGTGCCAGCAGTAGCGGTTATACCCCCTACGAGCAGTACTTC CASSSGYTPYEQYF
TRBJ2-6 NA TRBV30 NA TGTGCCTTCGGACGGGACTCTGGGGCCAACGTCCTGACTTTC CAFGRDSGANVLTF
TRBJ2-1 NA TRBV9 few TGTGCCAGCAGCGTAGGAGGTGAGCAGTTCTTC CASSVGGEQFF
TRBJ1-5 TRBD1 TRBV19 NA TGTGCCAGTCAGCCATCCGGGACAGGAGTTTTGCCCCAGCATTTT CASQPSGTGVLPQHF
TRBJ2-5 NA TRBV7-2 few TGTGCCAGCAGCCAACAAGAGGCCCAGTACTTC CASSQQEAQYF
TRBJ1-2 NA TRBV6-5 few TGTGCCAGCAGTTCCAATGGGCCGCATGGCTACACCTTC CASSSNGPHGYTF
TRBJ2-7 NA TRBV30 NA TGTGCCTGGAGTGTACCAGGAGGGACCTACGAGCAGTACTTC CAWSVPGGTYEQYF
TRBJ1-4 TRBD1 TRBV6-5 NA TGTGCCAGCAGTTACTCGCGGACAGGTGAAAAACTGTTTTTT CASSYSRTGEKLFF
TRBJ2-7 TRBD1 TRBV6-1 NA TGTGCCAGCATTTCGGGACAGGGGGGAGCCTACGAGCAGTACTTC CASISGQGGAYEQYF
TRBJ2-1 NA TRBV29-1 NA TGCAGCGTTGTTACTAGGTACAATGAGCAGTTCTTC CSVVTRYNEQFF
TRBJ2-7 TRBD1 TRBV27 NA TGTGCCAGCCGATCTCTCGGACAGGGGCGGAACGAGCAGTACTTC CASRSLGQGRNEQYF
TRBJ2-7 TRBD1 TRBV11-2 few TGTGCCAGCAGCACGGGGACAGGGGGTTCCTACGAGCAGTACTTC CASSTGTGGSYEQYF
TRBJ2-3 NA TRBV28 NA TGTGCCAGCAGTTCCCACCTCCAGGGTACGTTGGCAGATACGCAGTATTTT CASSSHLQGTLADTQYF
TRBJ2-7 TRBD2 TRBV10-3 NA TGTGCCATCAGCTGGGGGAGGGATTCCTACGAGCAGTACTTC CAISWGRDSYEQYF
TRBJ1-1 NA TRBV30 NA TGTGCCTGGAGTGTTGGGCTGAACACTGAAGCTTTCTTT CAWSVGLNTEAFF
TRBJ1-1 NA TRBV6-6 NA TGTGCCAGCAGCCCTGTTGAGGCGAACACTGAAGCTTTCTTT CASSPVEANTEAFF
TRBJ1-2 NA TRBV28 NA TGTGCCAGCAGTTGGGGTACAGGTTATGGCTACACCTTC CASSWGTGYGYTF
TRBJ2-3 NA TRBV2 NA TGTGCCAGCTCCCCCGCAGATACGCAGTATTTT CASSPADTQYF
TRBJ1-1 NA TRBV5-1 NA TGCGCCAGCAGCCCATATACAGGGTCCTCTGGGAACACTGAAGCTTTCTTT CASSPYTGSSGNTEAFF